This T cell receptor (beta chain) was observed in a study of T cells in Graves' hyperthyroidism and ophthalmopathy. Amplification of TCR beta CDR3 regions was performed using RNA transcripts as template. The HTBI primer set was used in a first-round RT-PCR of the TCR CDR3. TCRdb re-called the multiplex PCR reads with MiXCR, one entry per CDR3 protein. The sample shows about 370,000 distinct CDR3 sequences, roughly 15% of them seen only once. Germline V gene lookup returns CDR1 GTSNPN and CDR2 SVGIG (reference sequence). V shed 2 bases, J shed 8 bases, and the junction held 6 bases outside the gene matches. The CDR3 sequence is 14 residues long. In its sample, this clonotype was seen a few times.

The sample was blood. The chain joins TRBV30 to TRBJ2-1, with 10 nucleotides matching TRBD2. The sequence was obtained from a woman aged 55-70 years with Graves' ophthalmopathy. DNA of the CDR3: TGTGCCTGGAGTCGCCTAGCGGGAGTATATGAGCAGTTCTTC. Its translation is CAWSRLAGVYEQFF.